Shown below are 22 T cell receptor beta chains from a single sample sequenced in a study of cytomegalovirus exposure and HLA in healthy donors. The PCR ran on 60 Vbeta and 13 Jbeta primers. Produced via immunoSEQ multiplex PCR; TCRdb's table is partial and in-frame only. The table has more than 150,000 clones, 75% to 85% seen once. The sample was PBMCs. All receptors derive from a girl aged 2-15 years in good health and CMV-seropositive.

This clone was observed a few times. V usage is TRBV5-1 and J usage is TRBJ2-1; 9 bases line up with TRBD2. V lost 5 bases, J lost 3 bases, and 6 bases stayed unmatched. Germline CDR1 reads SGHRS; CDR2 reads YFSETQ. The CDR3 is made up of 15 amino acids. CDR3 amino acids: CASREGLAYYNEQFF. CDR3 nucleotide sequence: TGCGCCAGCAGGGAAGGACTAGCGTACTACAATGAGCAGTTCTTC. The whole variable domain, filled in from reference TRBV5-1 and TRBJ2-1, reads KAGVTQTPRYLIKTRGQQVTLSCSPISGHRSVSWYQQTPGQGLQFLFEYFSETQRNKGNFPGRFSGRQFSNSRSEMNVSTLELGDSALYLCASREGLAYYNEQFFGPGTRLTVL.

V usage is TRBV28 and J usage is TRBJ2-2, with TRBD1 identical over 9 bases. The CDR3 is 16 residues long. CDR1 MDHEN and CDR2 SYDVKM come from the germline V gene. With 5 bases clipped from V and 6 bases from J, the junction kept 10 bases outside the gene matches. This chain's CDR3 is CASSIGTGRWAGELFF. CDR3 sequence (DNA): TGTGCCAGCAGTATCGGGACAGGGAGGTGGGCCGGGGAGCTGTTTTTT. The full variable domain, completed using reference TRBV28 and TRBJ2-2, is DVKVTQSSRYLVKRTGEKVFLECVQDMDHENMFWYRQDPGLGLRLIYFSYDVKMKEKGDIPEGYSVSREKKERFSLILESASTNQTSMYLCASSIGTGRWAGELFFGEGSRLTVL.

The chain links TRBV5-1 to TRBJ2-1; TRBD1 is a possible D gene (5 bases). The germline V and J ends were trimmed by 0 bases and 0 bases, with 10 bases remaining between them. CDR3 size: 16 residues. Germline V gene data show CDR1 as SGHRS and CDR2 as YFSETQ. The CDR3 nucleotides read TGCGCCAGCAGCTTGGGACAGACGATCTCCTACAATGAGCAGTTCTTC. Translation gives CASSLGQTISYNEQFF.

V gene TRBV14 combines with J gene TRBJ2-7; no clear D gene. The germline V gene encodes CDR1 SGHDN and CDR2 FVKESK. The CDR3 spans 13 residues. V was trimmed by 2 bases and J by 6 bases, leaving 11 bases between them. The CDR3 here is CASSQTVKVEQYF. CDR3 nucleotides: TGTGCCAGCAGCCAAACGGTAAAAGTCGAGCAGTACTTC.

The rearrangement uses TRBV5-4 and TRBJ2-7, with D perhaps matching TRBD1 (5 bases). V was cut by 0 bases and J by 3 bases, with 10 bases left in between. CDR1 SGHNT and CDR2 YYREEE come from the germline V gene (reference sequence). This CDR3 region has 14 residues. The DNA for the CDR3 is TGTGCCAGCAGCTTGGATCAGGGTAGCTACGAGCAGTACTTC. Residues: CASSLDQGSYEQYF.

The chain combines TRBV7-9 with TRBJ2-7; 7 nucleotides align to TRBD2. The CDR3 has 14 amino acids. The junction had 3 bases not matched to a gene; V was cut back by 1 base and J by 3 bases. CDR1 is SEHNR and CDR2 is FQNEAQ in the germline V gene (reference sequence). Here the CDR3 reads CASSLGLAVYEQYF. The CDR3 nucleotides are TGTGCCAGCAGCTTAGGGCTAGCGGTCTACGAGCAGTACTTC.

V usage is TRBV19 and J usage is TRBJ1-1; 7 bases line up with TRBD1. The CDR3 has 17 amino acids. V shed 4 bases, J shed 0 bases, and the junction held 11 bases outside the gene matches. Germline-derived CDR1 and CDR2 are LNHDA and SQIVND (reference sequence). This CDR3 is CASSRLRGQAMNTEAFF. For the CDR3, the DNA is TGTGCCAGTAGTAGACTCAGAGGACAGGCGATGAACACTGAAGCTTTCTTT.

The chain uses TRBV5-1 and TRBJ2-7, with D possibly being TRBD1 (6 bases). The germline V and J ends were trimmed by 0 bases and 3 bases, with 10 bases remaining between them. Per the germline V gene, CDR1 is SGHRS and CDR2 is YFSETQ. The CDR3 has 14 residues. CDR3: CASSLDRERYEQYF. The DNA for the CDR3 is TGCGCCAGCAGCTTGGACAGGGAACGCTACGAGCAGTACTTC.

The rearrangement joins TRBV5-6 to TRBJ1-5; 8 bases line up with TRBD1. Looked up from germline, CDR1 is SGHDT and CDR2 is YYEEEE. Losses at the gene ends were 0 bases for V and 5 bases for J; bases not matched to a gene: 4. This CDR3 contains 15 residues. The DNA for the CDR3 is TGTGCCAGCAGCTTGGCGGGGACAGGATATCAGCCCCAGCATTTT. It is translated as CASSLAGTGYQPQHF. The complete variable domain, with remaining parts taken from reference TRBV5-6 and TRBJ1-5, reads DAGVTQSPTHLIKTRGQQVTLRCSPKSGHDTVSWYQQALGQGPQFIFQYYEEEERQRGNFPDRFSGHQFPNYSSELNVNALLLGDSALYLCASSLAGTGYQPQHFGDGTRLSIL.

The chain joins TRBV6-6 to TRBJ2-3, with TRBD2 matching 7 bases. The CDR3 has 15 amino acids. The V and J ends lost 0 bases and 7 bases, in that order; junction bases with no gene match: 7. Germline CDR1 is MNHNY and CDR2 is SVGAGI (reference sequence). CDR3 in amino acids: CASSYSGGPFYTQYF. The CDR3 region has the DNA TGTGCCAGCAGTTACTCGGGAGGGCCTTTTTATACGCAGTATTTT.

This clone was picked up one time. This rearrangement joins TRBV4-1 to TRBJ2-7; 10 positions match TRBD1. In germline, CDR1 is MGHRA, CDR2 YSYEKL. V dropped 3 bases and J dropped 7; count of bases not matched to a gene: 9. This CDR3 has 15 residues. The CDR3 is CASSQPGQGIYEQYF. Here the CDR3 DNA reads TGCGCCAGCAGCCAGCCGGGACAGGGGATCTATGAGCAGTACTTC.

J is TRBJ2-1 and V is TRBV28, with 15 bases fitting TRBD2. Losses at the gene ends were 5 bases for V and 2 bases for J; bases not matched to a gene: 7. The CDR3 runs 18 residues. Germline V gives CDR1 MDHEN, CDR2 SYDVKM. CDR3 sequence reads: CASSGGTSGRYPYNEQFF. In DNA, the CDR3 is TGTGCCAGCAGTGGAGGGACTAGCGGGAGGTACCCCTACAATGAGCAGTTCTTC. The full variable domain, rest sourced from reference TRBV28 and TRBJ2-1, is DVKVTQSSRYLVKRTGEKVFLECVQDMDHENMFWYRQDPGLGLRLIYFSYDVKMKEKGDIPEGYSVSREKKERFSLILESASTNQTSMYLCASSGGTSGRYPYNEQFFGPGTRLTVL.

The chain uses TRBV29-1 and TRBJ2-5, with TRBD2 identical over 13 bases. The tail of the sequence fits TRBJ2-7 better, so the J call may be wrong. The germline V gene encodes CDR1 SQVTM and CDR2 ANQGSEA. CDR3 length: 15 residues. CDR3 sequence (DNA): TGCAGCGTTGAGGGGACTAGCGGGACCTCCTACGAGCAGTACTTC. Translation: CSVEGTSGTSYEQYF.

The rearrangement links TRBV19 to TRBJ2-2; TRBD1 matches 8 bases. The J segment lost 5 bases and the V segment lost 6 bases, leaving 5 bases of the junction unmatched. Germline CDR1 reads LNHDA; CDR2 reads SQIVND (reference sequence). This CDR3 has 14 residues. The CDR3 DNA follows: TGTGCCAGTAGAGGACAGGGAGTGACCGGGGAGCTGTTTTTT. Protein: CASRGQGVTGELFF.

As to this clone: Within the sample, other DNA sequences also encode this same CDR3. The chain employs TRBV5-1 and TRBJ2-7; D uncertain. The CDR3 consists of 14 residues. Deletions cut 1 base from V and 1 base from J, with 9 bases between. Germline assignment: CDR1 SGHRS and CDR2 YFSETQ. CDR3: CASSLSGLSYEQYF. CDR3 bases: TGCGCCAGCAGCTTGAGTGGCCTTTCCTACGAGCAGTACTTC.

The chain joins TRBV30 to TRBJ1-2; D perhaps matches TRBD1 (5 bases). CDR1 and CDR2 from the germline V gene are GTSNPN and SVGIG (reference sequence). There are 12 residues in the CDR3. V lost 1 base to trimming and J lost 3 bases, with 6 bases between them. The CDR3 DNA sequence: TGTGCCTGGAGTGGACAGTACTATGGCTACACCTTC. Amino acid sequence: CAWSGQYYGYTF. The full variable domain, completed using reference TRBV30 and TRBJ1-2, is SQTIHQWPATLVQPVGSPLSLECTVEGTSNPNLYWYRQAAGRGLQLLFYSVGIGQISSEVPQNLSASRPQDRQFILSSKKLLLSDSGFYLCAWSGQYYGYTFGSGTRLTVV.

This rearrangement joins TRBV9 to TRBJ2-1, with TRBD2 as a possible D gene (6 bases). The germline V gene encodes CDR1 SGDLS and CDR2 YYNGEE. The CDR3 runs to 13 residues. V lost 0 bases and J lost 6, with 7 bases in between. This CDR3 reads CASSVAGANEQFF. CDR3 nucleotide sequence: TGTGCCAGCAGCGTAGCGGGAGCCAATGAGCAGTTCTTC.

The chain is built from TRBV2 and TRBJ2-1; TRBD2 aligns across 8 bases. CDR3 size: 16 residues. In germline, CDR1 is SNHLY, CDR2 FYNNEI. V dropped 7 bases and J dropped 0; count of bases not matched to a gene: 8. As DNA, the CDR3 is TGTGCCAGCACCTTTAGCGGGGCGAACTCCTACAATGAGCAGTTCTTC. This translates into CASTFSGANSYNEQFF. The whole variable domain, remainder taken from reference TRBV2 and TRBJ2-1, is EPEVTQTPSHQVTQMGQEVILRCVPISNHLYFYWYRQILGQKVEFLVSFYNNEISEKSEIFDDQFSVERPDGSNFTLKIRSTKLEDSAMYFCASTFSGANSYNEQFFGPGTRLTVL.

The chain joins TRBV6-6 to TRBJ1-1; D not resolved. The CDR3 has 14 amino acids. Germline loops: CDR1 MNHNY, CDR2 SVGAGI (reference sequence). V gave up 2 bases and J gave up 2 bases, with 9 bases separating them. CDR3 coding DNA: TGTGCCAGCAGTTACGAGTCCGCTAACACTGAAGCTTTCTTT. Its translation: CASSYESANTEAFF.

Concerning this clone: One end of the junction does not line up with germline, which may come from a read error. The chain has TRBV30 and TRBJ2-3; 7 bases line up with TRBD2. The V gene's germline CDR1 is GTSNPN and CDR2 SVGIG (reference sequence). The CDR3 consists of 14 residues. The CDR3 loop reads CAWKSGVRTDAQYF. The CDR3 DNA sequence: TGTGCCTGGAAAAGCGGGGTTCGCACAGATGCGCAGTATTTT. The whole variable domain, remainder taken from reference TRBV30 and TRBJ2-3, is SQTIHQWPATLVQPVGSPLSLECTVEGTSNPNLYWYRQAAGRGLQLLFYSVGIGQISSEVPQNLSASRPQDRQFILSSKKLLLSDSGFYLCAWKSGVRTDAQYFGPGTRLTVL.

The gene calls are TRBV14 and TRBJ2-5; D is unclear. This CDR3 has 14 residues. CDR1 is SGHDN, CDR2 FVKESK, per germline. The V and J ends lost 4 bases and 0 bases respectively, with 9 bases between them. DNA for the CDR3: TGTGCCAGCAGCCGGGCAGAGTACCAAGAGACCCAGTACTTC. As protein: CASSRAEYQETQYF.

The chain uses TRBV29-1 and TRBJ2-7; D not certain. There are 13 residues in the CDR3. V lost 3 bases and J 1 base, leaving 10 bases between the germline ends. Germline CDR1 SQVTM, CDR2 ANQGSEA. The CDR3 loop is CSVETGSSYEQYF. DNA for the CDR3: TGCAGCGTTGAGACGGGTTCGTCCTACGAGCAGTACTTC.